The rows below give T cell receptor beta chains drawn from one sample of a study of CD8 T cells in ankylosing spondylitis. A single record per CDR3 protein comes from TCRdb applying MiXCR to the 5' RACE reads. The table has 300,000 to 350,000 distinct CDR3 sequences, around a tenth seen once. The sample consisted of blood, either unsorted or a sorted T cell fraction (not recorded which). The receptors originated from a female donor with ankylosing spondylitis or in good health (not recorded which). CDR3s include the opening cysteine and the closing phenylalanine or tryptophan. The order of the fields is V gene, J gene, D gene, clone size, CDR3 DNA, CDR3 protein. The D gene is left open where the match is weak. A clone size is listed for some rows: how often the clone was seen (once, few, many), or a class if it is expanded.

>TRBV12-3/TRBV12-4|TRBJ2-7|-|many
TGTGCCAGCAGTTTAAGGGCAGGGCGCTCCTACGAGCAGTACTTC
CASSLRAGRSYEQYF
>TRBV5-1|TRBJ1-6|-|many
TGCGCCAGCAGCTTCGGCGACTCCTATAATTCACCCCTCCACTTT
CASSFGDSYNSPLHF
>TRBV20-1|TRBJ1-2|-|many
TGCAGTGCTAGTGACAACGGAGTCGGGAATGGCTACACCTTC
CSASDNGVGNGYTF
>TRBV20-1|TRBJ2-2|-|many
TGCAGTGCTAGAGACAATCTAGCGATACTAAACACCGGGGAGCTGTTTTTT
CSARDNLAILNTGELFF
>TRBV5-1|TRBJ1-1|-|-
TGCGCCAGCAGGGCGGGGACTGAAGCTTTCTTT
CASRAGTEAFF
>TRBV5-6|TRBJ1-5|-|many
TGTGCCAGCAGCTTGAAGGGTTTGAGCAATCAGCCCCAGCATTTT
CASSLKGLSNQPQHF
>TRBV3-1|TRBJ1-1|-|many
TGTGCCAGCAGCGGGCTGGTAGGCACTGAAGCTTTCTTT
CASSGLVGTEAFF
>TRBV20-1|TRBJ2-5|-|many
TGCAGTGCCCGGCGGTCGTACCAAGAGACCCAGTACTTC
CSARRSYQETQYF
>TRBV7-2|TRBJ1-5|-|-
TGTGCCAGCAGCTTAGGGGAGGACAGAATGAATCAGCCCCAGCATTTT
CASSLGEDRMNQPQHF
>TRBV20-1|TRBJ2-2|TRBD2|few
TGCAGTGCTCGGACTAGCGGTCACACCGGGGAGCTGTTTTTT
CSARTSGHTGELFF